The following is a T cell receptor (beta chain) sequence with its context. As yet, its antigen is unknown. As to time point: baseline pretreatment blood. The treatment was: 15 Gy SBRT to primary tumor, nephrectomy 4 weeks later. Blood was sampled at baseline, 2 weeks and 4 weeks after SBRT. Clear cell pathology was present in this patient's renal cell carcinoma. Data came from immunoSEQ multiplex PCR; TCRdb stores just in-frame clones and leaves some out. The data contain approximately 90,000 clones, around nine tenths of them singletons. Trimming pared 3 bases from V and 16 bases from J, leaving 16 bases between. Germline-derived CDR1 and CDR2 are GTSNPN and SVGIG (reference sequence). CDR3 length equals 12 residues. The source of the sample is a study of radiation and T cells in renal cell carcinoma. Study conclusions and caveats: Pretreatment tumor biopsies were lacking, so baseline clonotypes are unknown. From baseline, blood top tumor clonotypes peaked at 2 weeks post-radiation.

This chain joins TRBV30 and TRBJ1-6; tentative D call: TRBD1 (5 bases). This clonotype was sampled from a man in his forties or fifties with renal cell carcinoma. Sequences were derived from blood, sampled from a patient whose treatment included radiotherapy and nephrectomy. The CDR3: CAWSVPPGPLHF. The CDR3 DNA reads TGTGCCTGGAGCGTTCCCCCGGGACCTCTCCACTTT.